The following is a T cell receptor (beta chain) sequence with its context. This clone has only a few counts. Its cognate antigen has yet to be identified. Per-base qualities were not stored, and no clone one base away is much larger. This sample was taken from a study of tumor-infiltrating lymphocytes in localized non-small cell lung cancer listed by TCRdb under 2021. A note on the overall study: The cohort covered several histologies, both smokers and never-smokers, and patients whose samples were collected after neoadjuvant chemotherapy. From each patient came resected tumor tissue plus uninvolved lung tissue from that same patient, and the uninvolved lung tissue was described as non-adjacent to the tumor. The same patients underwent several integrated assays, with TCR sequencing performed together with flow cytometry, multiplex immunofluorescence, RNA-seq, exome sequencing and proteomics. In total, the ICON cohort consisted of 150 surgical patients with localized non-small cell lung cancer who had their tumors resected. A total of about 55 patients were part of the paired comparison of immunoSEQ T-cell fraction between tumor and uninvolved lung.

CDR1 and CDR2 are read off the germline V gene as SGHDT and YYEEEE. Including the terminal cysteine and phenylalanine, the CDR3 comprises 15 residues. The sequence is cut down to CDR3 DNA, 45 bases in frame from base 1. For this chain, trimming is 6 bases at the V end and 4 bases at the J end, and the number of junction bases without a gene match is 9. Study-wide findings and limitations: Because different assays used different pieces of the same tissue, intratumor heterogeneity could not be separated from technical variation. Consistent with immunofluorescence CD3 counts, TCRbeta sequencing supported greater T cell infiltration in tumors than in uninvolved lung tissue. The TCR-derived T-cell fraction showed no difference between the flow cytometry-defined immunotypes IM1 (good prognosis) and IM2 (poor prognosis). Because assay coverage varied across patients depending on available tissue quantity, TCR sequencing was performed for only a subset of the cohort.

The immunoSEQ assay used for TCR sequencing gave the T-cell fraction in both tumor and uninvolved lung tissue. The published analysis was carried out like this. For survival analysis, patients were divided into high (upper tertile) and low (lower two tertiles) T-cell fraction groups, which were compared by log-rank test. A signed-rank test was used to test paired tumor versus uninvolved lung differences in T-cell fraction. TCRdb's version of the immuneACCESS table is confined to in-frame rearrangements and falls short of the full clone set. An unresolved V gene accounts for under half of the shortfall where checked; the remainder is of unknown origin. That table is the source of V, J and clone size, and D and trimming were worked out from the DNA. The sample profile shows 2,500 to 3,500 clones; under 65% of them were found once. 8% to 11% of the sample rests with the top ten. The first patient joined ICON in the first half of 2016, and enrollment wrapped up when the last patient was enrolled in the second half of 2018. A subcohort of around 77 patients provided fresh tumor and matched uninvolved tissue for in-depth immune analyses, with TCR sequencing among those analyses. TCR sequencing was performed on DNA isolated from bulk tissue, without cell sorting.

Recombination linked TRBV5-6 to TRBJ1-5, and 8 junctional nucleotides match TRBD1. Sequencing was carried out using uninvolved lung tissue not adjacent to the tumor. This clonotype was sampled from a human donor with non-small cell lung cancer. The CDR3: CASTRQGSSNQPQHF. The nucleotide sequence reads TGTGCCAGCACCAGACAGGGGTCATCGAATCAGCCCCAGCATTTT.